This T cell receptor (beta chain) was sequenced in a study of blood T cells in healthy people across ages. The CDR3 is 16 amino acids. The ends were cut back, 0 bases at V and 6 bases at J, with 19 bases in the middle. Germline V gene lookup returns CDR1 SGHDT and CDR2 YYEEEE. The table lists this clonotype with a few counts. What it recognizes is unknown. Findings and caveats of the study: Both naive CD4+ cell counts and diversity were greater in long-lived donors than in aged donors.

A J-beta primer mix and a sample-barcoded 5' primer were used in a second PCR of roughly 6 to 11 cycles. From the 5' RACE reads, TCRdb called clonotypes with MiXCR, one entry per CDR3 protein. The profile shows approximately 820,000 distinct CDR3 sequences, 40% to 50% of them singletons. Each donor had about 9.6 milliliters of peripheral blood drawn. Each sample used at least 6 million PBMCs. Total RNA, at least 5 micrograms per sample, came from PBMCs. The chain is built from TRBV5-6 and TRBJ2-7; D is unclear. The clonotype was recovered from a man between 60 and 70 years old in good health. Sequenced: blood. CDR3 coding DNA: TGTGCCAGCAGCTTGGAGGGCGGAGAAATGTTGGGCGAGCAGTACTTC. This translates into CASSLEGGEMLGEQYF. Supplemented by reference TRBV5-6 and TRBJ2-7, the full variable domain reads DAGVTQSPTHLIKTRGQQVTLRCSPKSGHDTVSWYQQALGQGPQFIFQYYEEEERQRGNFPDRFSGHQFPNYSSELNVNALLLGDSALYLCASSLEGGEMLGEQYFGPGTRLTVT.